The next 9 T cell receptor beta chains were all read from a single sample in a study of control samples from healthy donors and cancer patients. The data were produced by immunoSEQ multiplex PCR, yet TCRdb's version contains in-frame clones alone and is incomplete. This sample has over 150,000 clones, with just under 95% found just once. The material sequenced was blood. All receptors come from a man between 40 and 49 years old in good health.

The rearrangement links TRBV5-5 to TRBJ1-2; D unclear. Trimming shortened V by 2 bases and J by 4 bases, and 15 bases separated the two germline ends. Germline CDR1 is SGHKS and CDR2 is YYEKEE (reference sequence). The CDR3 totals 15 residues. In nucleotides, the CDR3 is TGTGCCAGCAGCTTAGGTTCGCAGGCCGTCTATGGCTACACCTTC. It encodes CASSLGSQAVYGYTF.

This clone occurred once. The CDR3, as DNA: TGTGCCAGCAGCTTTGGCCTAGCGGGGGGTGGCGCAGATACGCAGTATTTT. This encodes CASSFGLAGGGADTQYF. This chain links TRBV5-6 with TRBJ2-3; 11 positions agree with TRBD2. Germline V gene lookup returns CDR1 SGHDT and CDR2 YYEEEE. V was clipped by 2 bases and J by 4 bases; unmatched bases: 9. This CDR3 comprises 17 residues.

CDR3 sequence (DNA): TGTGCCAGCAGCTTAGCGGGAACTGCCGAGCAGTACTTC. Its translation: CASSLAGTAEQYF. V usage is TRBV7-9 and J usage is TRBJ2-7; D remains unclear. The V and J ends lost 0 bases and 6 bases respectively, with 9 bases between them. Germline loops: CDR1 SEHNR, CDR2 FQNEAQ (reference sequence). The length of the CDR3 is 13 residues.

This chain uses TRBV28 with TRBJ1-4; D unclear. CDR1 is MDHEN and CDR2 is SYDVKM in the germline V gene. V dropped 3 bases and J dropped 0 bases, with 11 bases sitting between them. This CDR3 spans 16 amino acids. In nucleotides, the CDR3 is TGTGCCAGCAGTTTTAACACCTTTGCAACTAATGAAAAACTGTTTTTT. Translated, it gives CASSFNTFATNEKLFF. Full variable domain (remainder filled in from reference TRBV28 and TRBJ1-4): DVKVTQSSRYLVKRTGEKVFLECVQDMDHENMFWYRQDPGLGLRLIYFSYDVKMKEKGDIPEGYSVSREKKERFSLILESASTNQTSMYLCASSFNTFATNEKLFFGSGTQLSVL.

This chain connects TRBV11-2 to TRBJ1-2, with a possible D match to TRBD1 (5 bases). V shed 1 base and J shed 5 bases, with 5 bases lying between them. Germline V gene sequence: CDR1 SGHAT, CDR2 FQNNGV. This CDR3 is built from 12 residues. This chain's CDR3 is CASSLAGYGYTF. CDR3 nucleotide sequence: TGTGCCAGCAGCTTAGCAGGGTATGGCTACACCTTC.

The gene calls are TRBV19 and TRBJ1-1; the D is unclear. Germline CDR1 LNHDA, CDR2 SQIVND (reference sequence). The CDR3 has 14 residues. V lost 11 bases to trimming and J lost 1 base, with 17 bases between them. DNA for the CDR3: TGTGCCGCCGGGAGAGGGAACCCGAACACTGAAGCTTTCTTT. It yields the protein CAAGRGNPNTEAFF.

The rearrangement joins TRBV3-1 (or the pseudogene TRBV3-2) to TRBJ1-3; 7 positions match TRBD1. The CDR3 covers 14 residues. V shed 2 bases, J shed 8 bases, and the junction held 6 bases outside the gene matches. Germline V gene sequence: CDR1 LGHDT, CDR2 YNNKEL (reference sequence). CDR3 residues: CASSQLRQGDTIYF. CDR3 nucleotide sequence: TGTGCCAGCAGCCAACTCAGACAGGGCGACACCATATATTTT.

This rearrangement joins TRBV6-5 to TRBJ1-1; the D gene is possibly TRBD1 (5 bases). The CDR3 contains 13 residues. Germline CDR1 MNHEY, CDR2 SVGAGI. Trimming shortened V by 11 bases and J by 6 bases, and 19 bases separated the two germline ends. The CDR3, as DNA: TGTGCCGGGGGAGGACCGGCGGATTCTGAAGCTTTCTTT. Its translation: CAGGGPADSEAFF.

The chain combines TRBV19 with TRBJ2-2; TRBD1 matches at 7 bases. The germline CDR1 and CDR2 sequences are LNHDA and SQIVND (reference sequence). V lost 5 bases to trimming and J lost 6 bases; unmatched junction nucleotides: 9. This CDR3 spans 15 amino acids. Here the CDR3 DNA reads TGTGCCAGTAGTGCCAGAATACAGGGGTCCGGGGAGCTGTTTTTT. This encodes CASSARIQGSGELFF.